The T cell receptor (beta chain) under discussion was sequenced for a study of blood T cell repertoires in COVID-19. Overall study context: The United States, Italy and Spain were the sources of the acute and convalescent COVID-19 samples.

The study drew participants aged about 18 to 95 years from fewer than 30 US areas. Participant-given clinical history determined each cohort assignment. Sequencing used immunoSEQ multiplex PCR; TCRdb keeps in-frame clones, though not all of them. The sample lists around 140,000 clones, roughly four fifths occurring once. The specimen was PBMCs or T cells enriched from blood (not recorded which). This sequence originates from a man in his forties with acute COVID-19.

CDR3 DNA: TGTGCCAGCAGTGAAGAAACAGGCCTACCCTATGGCTACACCTTC. This encodes CASSEETGLPYGYTF. The V and J genes are TRBV6-1 and TRBJ1-2, with D possibly matching TRBD1 (5 bases). V dropped 1 base and J dropped 4 bases, with 13 bases sitting between them. This CDR3 has 15 residues. The V gene's germline CDR1 is MNHNS and CDR2 SASEGT.